The 29 T cell receptor beta chains reported below all come from one sample, sequenced in a study of blood T cell repertoires in COVID-19. Clones were read by immunoSEQ multiplex PCR, and TCRdb kept only the in-frame ones, dropping some. The sample yields roughly 70,000 clones, roughly 79% seen once. Specimen: peripheral blood. The receptors originated from a man in his sixties or seventies with acute or convalescent COVID-19.

The rearrangement joins TRBV6-5 to TRBJ2-5; the D gene is possibly TRBD2 (6 bases). Deletions cut 5 bases from V and 2 bases from J, with 15 bases between. Germline loops: CDR1 MNHEY, CDR2 SVGAGI. This CDR3 is 15 amino acids long. Here the CDR3 DNA reads TGTGCCAGCAGTATGGGGATCGGGACTCAAGAGACCCAGTACTTC. It translates to CASSMGIGTQETQYF.

The chain employs TRBV5-6 and TRBJ2-5; 8 bases map to TRBD2. The germline CDR1 and CDR2 sequences are SGHDT and YYEEEE. The CDR3 covers 16 residues. The V and J ends lost 0 bases and 0 bases, in that order; junction bases with no gene match: 4. Here the CDR3 DNA reads TGTGCCAGCAGCTTGGACCCTAGCGGGTACCAAGAGACCCAGTACTTC. This encodes CASSLDPSGYQETQYF.

The rearrangement joins TRBV12-3 or TRBV12-4 to TRBJ2-5; D call uncertain. The CDR3 consists of 11 residues. The V end lost 6 bases, the J end lost 5 bases, and 7 bases lay between the germline ends. CDR3 bases: TGTGCCAGCAGCCGTTTGGAGACCCAGTACTTC. This sequence encodes CASSRLETQYF.

The CDR3 loop is CASSFLQETQYF. The CDR3 DNA follows: TGTGCCAGCAGCTTTTTACAAGAGACCCAGTACTTC. The V and J genes are TRBV7-9 and TRBJ2-5; D is undetermined. The V and J ends lost 3 bases and 2 bases respectively, with 4 bases between them. This CDR3 region has 12 residues. In germline, CDR1 is SEHNR, CDR2 FQNEAQ (reference sequence).

This chain links TRBV7-2 with TRBJ2-5; 7 nucleotides align to TRBD2. The CDR3 has 14 amino acids. The trim removed 4 bases at V and 5 bases at J, leaving 7 bases unmatched. The V gene's germline CDR1 is SGHTA and CDR2 FQGNSA. Here the CDR3 DNA reads TGTGCCAGCAGCTCAACCCCGCGGGGGGAGACCCAGTACTTC. Translating gives CASSSTPRGETQYF.

The chain recombines TRBV2 with TRBJ2-7, with 8 bases lining up with TRBD1. V trimming: 6 bases; J trimming: 2 bases; junction bases outside the gene matches: 3. The V gene's germline CDR1 is SNHLY and CDR2 FYNNEI. The CDR3 is made up of 13 amino acids. The CDR3 nucleotides read TGTGCCAGCAGCCCGGACAGGGCCTACGAGCAGTACTTC. Translation: CASSPDRAYEQYF.

This clone occurred once. The J gene is TRBJ2-7, the V gene TRBV9, with 9 bases fitting TRBD1. V dropped 4 bases and J dropped 5; count of bases not matched to a gene: 13. This CDR3 has 16 residues. CDR1 SGDLS and CDR2 YYNGEE come from the germline V gene. The CDR3 loop reads CASSTTLGTGFNEQYF. The CDR3 bases are TGTGCCAGCAGCACTACCCTGGGGACAGGGTTTAACGAGCAGTACTTC.

V gene TRBV9 combines with J gene TRBJ2-2, with 7 positions matching TRBD2. V was pared by 4 bases and J by 8 bases, with 11 bases of the junction left unmatched. Germline assignment: CDR1 SGDLS and CDR2 YYNGEE. This CDR3 comprises 15 residues. The CDR3 DNA is TGTGCCAGCAGCCCCCGGGACTACTTTGGGGGGGAGCTGTTTTTT. It encodes CASSPRDYFGGELFF.

V and J are TRBV5-1 and TRBJ1-5; a possible D gene is TRBD1 (5 bases). Trimming removed 4 bases from V and 4 bases from J, with 15 bases in between. Germline V gene lookup returns CDR1 SGHRS and CDR2 YFSETQ. There are 15 residues in the CDR3. CDR3: CASSLWGGQNQPQHF. CDR3 in DNA: TGCGCCAGCAGCCTGTGGGGGGGTCAAAATCAGCCCCAGCATTTT.

The chain uses TRBV7-3 and TRBJ2-3; D ambiguous. CDR3 length equals 13 residues. Germline V gives CDR1 SGHTA, CDR2 FQGTGA. V was trimmed by 5 bases and J by 5 bases, leaving 11 bases between them. Written as DNA, the CDR3 is TGTGCCAGCAGCCCCCTTCAGGAAGATACGCAGTATTTT. Its protein is CASSPLQEDTQYF.

V gene TRBV10-1 combines with J gene TRBJ2-1, with 8 bases matching TRBD2. The CDR3 has 16 residues. J lost 0 bases, V lost 0 bases, and 1 base had no gene match. In germline, CDR1 is WNHNN, CDR2 SYGVQD (reference sequence). For the CDR3, the DNA is TGCGCCAGCAGTGAGTCGAGCGGGAGCTCCTACAATGAGCAGTTCTTC. This translates into CASSESSGSSYNEQFF.

The chain employs TRBV15 and TRBJ2-7, with TRBD1 matching 7 bases. CDR1 and CDR2 from the germline V gene are LNHNV and YYDKDF (reference sequence). V dropped 5 bases and J dropped 1; count of bases not matched to a gene: 8. The CDR3 runs 15 residues. CDR3 in amino acids: CATSRTTGQSYEQYF. The CDR3 DNA sequence: TGTGCCACCAGCCGTACGACAGGGCAATCCTACGAGCAGTACTTC.

The chain has TRBV29-1 and TRBJ2-1; D is perhaps TRBD2 (5 bases). This CDR3 contains 12 residues. Between the trimmed V and J ends, which lost 7 bases and 5 bases, there was a span of 12 bases. CDR1 is SQVTM and CDR2 is ANQGSEA in the germline V gene. In nucleotides, the CDR3 is TGCAGCGCCGGACTTGGGCACAATGAGCAGTTCTTC. Translating it yields CSAGLGHNEQFF.

The chain couples TRBV20-1 to TRBJ2-7; 8 bases agree with TRBD2. V shed 3 bases and J 2 bases; nucleotides not matched to a gene: 15. The CDR3 extends over 17 amino acids. Germline CDR1 is DFQATT and CDR2 is SNEGSKA (reference sequence). This CDR3 is CSASKGAGAPTPYEQYF. CDR3 coding DNA: TGCAGTGCTAGTAAAGGAGCGGGAGCCCCAACCCCCTACGAGCAGTACTTC.

The chain couples TRBV28 to TRBJ1-1; D is possibly TRBD1 (5 bases). The CDR3 is 15 residues long. V was shortened by 3 bases and J by 4 bases, with 15 bases between the two germline ends. Germline V gives CDR1 MDHEN, CDR2 SYDVKM. CDR3 in DNA: TGTGCCAGCAGTTTCGGGGGGGGGTTTAGCACTGAAGCTTTCTTT. Amino acids: CASSFGGGFSTEAFF.

The chain employs TRBV28 and TRBJ1-1; D is uncertain. V was pared by 5 bases and J by 0 bases, with 4 bases between. The CDR3 covers 12 residues. Germline CDR1 is MDHEN and CDR2 is SYDVKM. CDR3 coding DNA: TGTGCCAGCAGTCTAATGAACACTGAAGCTTTCTTT. Translated: CASSLMNTEAFF.

This sequence joins TRBV7-2 and TRBJ2-3, with 7 bases matching TRBD2. The V gene's germline CDR1 is SGHTA and CDR2 FQGNSA. CDR3 length equals 12 residues. The V gene end was trimmed by 6 bases and the J gene end by 10 bases; junction bases not matched to a gene: 7. The chain's CDR3 is CASSPAGDPQYF. CDR3 DNA: TGTGCCAGCAGTCCTGCGGGGGATCCGCAGTATTTT.

This chain joins TRBV5-1 and TRBJ2-3; 10 bases map to TRBD2. The ends lost 4 bases at V and 5 bases at J; junction bases unmatched: 4. Germline lookup yields CDR1 SGHRS and CDR2 YFSETQ. CDR3 length: 14 amino acids. CDR3 bases: TGCGCCAGCAGCCCAATAGCGGGGGGAGATACGCAGTATTTT. This gives the protein CASSPIAGGDTQYF. Looking up the rest from reference TRBV5-1 and TRBJ2-3 gives the full variable domain: KAGVTQTPRYLIKTRGQQVTLSCSPISGHRSVSWYQQTPGQGLQFLFEYFSETQRNKGNFPGRFSGRQFSNSRSEMNVSTLELGDSALYLCASSPIAGGDTQYFGPGTRLTVL.

The chain combines TRBV6-5 with TRBJ1-2; D perhaps matches TRBD1 (5 bases). The ends were cut back, 0 bases at V and 6 bases at J, with 11 bases in the middle. Looked up from germline, CDR1 is MNHEY and CDR2 is SVGAGI. The CDR3 is made up of 14 amino acids. The CDR3 sequence: CASSYSRQGNGYTF. Here the CDR3 DNA reads TGTGCCAGCAGTTACTCGCGGCAGGGTAATGGCTACACCTTC.

The chain recombines TRBV13 with TRBJ2-5; possible D gene TRBD1, 6 bases. The CDR3 length is 14 residues. Between the trimmed V and J ends, which lost 5 bases and 5 bases, there was a span of 15 bases. Germline V gene lookup returns CDR1 PRHDT and CDR2 FYEKMQ (reference sequence). The CDR3 is CASSTRDTSETQYF. CDR3 in DNA: TGTGCCAGCAGCACCCGGGACACCTCGGAGACCCAGTACTTC. The full variable domain, in which reference TRBV13 and TRBJ2-5 provide the parts outside the CDR3, is AAGVIQSPRHLIKEKRETATLKCYPIPRHDTVYWYQQGPGQDPQFLISFYEKMQSDKGSIPDRFSAQQFSDYHSELNMSSLELGDSALYFCASSTRDTSETQYFGPGTRLLVL.

The V and J genes are TRBV18 and TRBJ1-6; D is possibly TRBD1 (5 bases). V was trimmed by 1 base and J by 8 bases, leaving 15 bases between them. Germline V gives CDR1 KGHSH, CDR2 LQKENI. The CDR3 is made up of 16 amino acids. CDR3 residues: CASSPQAHGGYSPLHF. The CDR3 nucleotides are TGTGCCAGCTCACCACAGGCTCACGGGGGATATTCACCCCTCCACTTT.

The rearrangement uses TRBV19 and TRBJ1-2; D possibly corresponds to TRBD1 (6 bases). Germline CDR1 LNHDA, CDR2 SQIVND (reference sequence). The CDR3 has 13 amino acids. Trimming took 6 bases from V and 5 from J, leaving 13 bases between them. As DNA, the CDR3 is TGTGCCAGTAGATACGGGAGGGGGTATGGCTACACCTTC. Amino acid sequence: CASRYGRGYGYTF.

The chain combines TRBV21-1 with TRBJ1-5; no DNA check was done on the table's D call, TRBD1. TRBV21-1 is noted as a pseudogene. The CDR3 has 14 residues. The CDR3 is CASLGDRPPQPQHF. CDR3 sequence (DNA): TGTGCCAGCTTAGGGGACAGGCCCCCTCAGCCCCAGCATTTT.

This chain uses TRBV4-1 with TRBJ2-3; 8 positions agree with TRBD2. The germline V gene encodes CDR1 MGHRA and CDR2 YSYEKL. There are 14 residues in the CDR3. With V trimmed by 5 bases and J by 4 bases, 5 bases remained unmatched. CDR3 residues: CASSNSGDSDTQYF. As DNA, the CDR3 is TGCGCCAGCAGCAATAGCGGGGACTCAGATACGCAGTATTTT.

This clone was counted many times. This chain uses TRBV28 with TRBJ2-7, with a possible D match to TRBD2 (6 bases). Trimming left V 8 bases short and J 3 bases short, with 20 bases between. CDR3 length equals 15 residues. Germline-derived CDR1 and CDR2 are MDHEN and SYDVKM. The CDR3 DNA is TGTGCCAGCGGCCTTCCGGGACTCCCTCACTACGAGCAGTACTTC. It is translated as CASGLPGLPHYEQYF.

This sequence joins TRBV18 and TRBJ2-3, with D perhaps matching TRBD1 (7 bases). Germline loops: CDR1 KGHSH, CDR2 LQKENI. The CDR3 sequence is 16 residues long. Trimming took off 0 bases at V and 3 bases at J, with 13 bases between the two ends. The CDR3 sequence is CASSPPGQAGTDTQYF. CDR3 sequence (DNA): TGTGCCAGCTCACCACCCGGACAGGCGGGGACAGATACGCAGTATTTT.

The chain has TRBV6-6 and TRBJ1-5; no definite D call. Deletions cut 3 bases from V and 3 bases from J, with 9 bases between. The CDR3 has 14 residues. Germline V gene data show CDR1 as MNHNY and CDR2 as SVGAGI (reference sequence). In DNA form, the CDR3 reads TGTGCCAGCAGTTATGCAGAAGACAATCAGCCCCAGCATTTT. This encodes CASSYAEDNQPQHF.

The chain recombines TRBV14 with TRBJ1-1; perhaps TRBD1 as D (6 bases). Germline V gene lookup returns CDR1 SGHDN and CDR2 FVKESK. This CDR3 spans 16 amino acids. Trimming removed 4 bases at V and 5 bases at J, with 20 bases between. CDR3 sequence: CASSPWAGGQQTEAFF. The DNA of the CDR3 is TGTGCCAGCAGCCCCTGGGCCGGCGGACAGCAGACTGAAGCTTTCTTT.

The V and J genes are TRBV4-3 and TRBJ1-4; 7 bases fit TRBD1. The germline V gene has CDR1 LGHNA and CDR2 YSLEER. V lost 1 base, J lost 4 bases, and 3 bases stayed unmatched. The CDR3 spans 15 residues. In DNA, the CDR3 is TGCGCCAGCAGCCAAGGGGGACAGAATAATGAAAAACTGTTTTTT. The encoded protein is CASSQGGQNNEKLFF.